A selection of T cell receptor beta chains follows, all from one sample in a study of blood T cells in healthy people across ages. TCRdb re-called the 5' RACE reads through MiXCR, storing one row per CDR3 protein. This table has approximately 290,000 distinct CDR3 sequences, less than 30% appearing once. The sequenced sample consisted of blood. The source of these receptors is a woman between 65 and 79 years old in good health. The CDR3 runs from the conserved cysteine through the conserved F or W. Each record gives: J gene, V gene, clone size, CDR3 protein. Size values are once, few and many counts, or a class for expanded clones, and some rows have none.

J: TRBJ1-1
V: TRBV6-1
size: .
CDR3: CASSDGQGGAEAFF

J: TRBJ2-6
V: TRBV6-2/TRBV6-3
size: .
CDR3: CASSYSRGRTGANVLTF

J: TRBJ2-1
V: TRBV7-3
size: .
CDR3: CASSLGPDNEQFF

J: TRBJ2-5
V: TRBV14
size: .
CDR3: CASSRSGRYETQYF

J: TRBJ1-5
V: TRBV5-1
size: many
CDR3: CASSLDGDSNQPQHF

J: TRBJ1-1
V: TRBV6-1
size: once
CDR3: CASSEEGGMNTEAFF

J: TRBJ1-5
V: TRBV27
size: few
CDR3: CASSFRAGQSNQPQHF

J: .
V: TRBV6-6
size: few
CDR3: CASTPSGSPGTQKQFF

J: TRBJ1-3
V: TRBV7-2
size: few
CDR3: CASSPGTGKGNTIYF

J: TRBJ2-2
V: TRBV29-1
size: .
CDR3: CSVGTPSTGELFF

J: TRBJ2-7
V: TRBV7-6
size: .
CDR3: CASSSLRGPSSYEQYF

J: TRBJ2-7
V: TRBV20-1
size: .
CDR3: CSARDLGTGKSEQYF

J: TRBJ1-2
V: TRBV20-1
size: few
CDR3: CSARDRSGNGYTF

J: TRBJ2-3
V: TRBV7-2
size: .
CDR3: CASSSQLAGGLGSTDTQYF

J: TRBJ2-2
V: TRBV20-1
size: .
CDR3: CSGSGNTGELFF

J: TRBJ2-5
V: TRBV20-1
size: few
CDR3: CSALNREGQETQYF

J: TRBJ2-5
V: TRBV29-1
size: many
CDR3: CSAEGQAQETQYF

J: TRBJ2-1
V: TRBV14
size: few
CDR3: CASSRRTSGSWEQFF

J: TRBJ2-7
V: TRBV5-1
size: few
CDR3: CASSLGLAEEQYF

J: TRBJ2-2
V: TRBV27
size: .
CDR3: CASKFGGLNTGELFF

J: TRBJ2-3
V: TRBV6-2/TRBV6-3
size: few
CDR3: CASSDGDYGGLTDTQYF

J: TRBJ1-5
V: TRBV12-3/TRBV12-4
size: .
CDR3: CASSPIELNQPQHF

J: TRBJ2-3
V: TRBV7-2
size: .
CDR3: CASSLGAGASTDTQYF

J: TRBJ2-5
V: TRBV4-2
size: .
CDR3: CASSRPGGEKTQYF

J: TRBJ1-2
V: TRBV20-1
size: few
CDR3: CSAEGDRPPYVYTF

J: TRBJ2-3
V: TRBV15
size: .
CDR3: CATSSPQTDREGNTDTQYF

J: TRBJ1-3
V: TRBV18
size: .
CDR3: CASSPLGDSGNTIYF

J: .
V: TRBV27
size: few
CDR3: CASSWRDGGNEQFF

J: TRBJ2-6
V: TRBV6-1
size: few
CDR3: CASDRLAGGPKVSEANVLTF

J: TRBJ2-1
V: TRBV6-5
size: .
CDR3: CASSSRANSYNEQFF

J: TRBJ2-4
V: TRBV5-1
size: few
CDR3: CASSRGDQNIQYF